The T cell receptor beta chain under discussion was sequenced for a study of blood T cells in healthy people across ages (dated by TCRdb to the mid-2010s). Broadly, across the study: In model experiments, template switching captured roughly one uniquely barcoded TCR beta cDNA molecule for every two T cells. Age-related changes in TCR beta repertoire diversity were measured in the study by deep sequencing normalized with unique cDNA molecular identifiers. To avoid experimental bias, donors of different ages were distributed randomly across sequencing lanes. The donors were split into four age groups: young (average 16 years), middle-aged (39), aged (approximately 60) and long-lived (over 75). The study analyzed two additional independent replicas of 1 million unique cDNA reads from the same blood draw for two donors, one aged 18 to 29 and one aged 80 or older.

The investigation overall reported the following: Compared with the aged group, more naive CD4+ T cells, fewer expanded clones and increased TCR diversity were shown by the long-lived group, suggesting age selection. As age increased, observed TCR beta diversity per million T cells dropped in a roughly linear way, and a significant reduction was already evident by age around 41. Estimates of total diversity from one million sequenced T cells were regarded as lower bounds and underestimates. Since profiling was done on bulk unsorted PBMCs, naive and antigen-experienced compartments could not be conclusively compared. Observed TCR beta diversity correlated strongly with the percentage of naive T cells measured by flow cytometry. Donor CMV infection status was unknown, potentially confounding age-related changes in expanded clonotypes.

As to this clonotype: The antigen it binds to is not known. No base quality values were provided; no much bigger clone lies one nucleotide off.

The library was prepared using 5' RACE. The reads were generated on an Illumina HiSeq 2500. The second PCR ran for roughly 7 to 11 cycles and used a J-beta primer mix along with a sample-barcoded 5' primer. Each TCR beta cDNA molecule received a unique molecular identifier from a template-switch 5' adaptor carrying 12 random nucleotides. Each sample yielded at least 3 million CDR3-containing paired-end reads. All of the RNA was converted into first-strand cDNA using the Mint cDNA synthesis kit, with a TRBC-specific oligonucleotide serving as the primer. After uracil-DNA glycosylase treatment, a first 18-cycle PCR used universal primers M1SS and BC2_uni_R on all cDNA. For the original study's pipeline: For normalization, 1 million high-quality reads, each with a distinct molecular identifier, were randomly selected from each sample. Reads with shared molecular identifiers were discarded instead of being binned into consensus sequences. MiTCR, with a Q25 quality threshold and the strictest error-elimination algorithm, was used for CDR3 identification, clonotype clustering and error correction. Lower-bound total TCR beta diversity was estimated with a nonparametric unseen species model using Euler transformation. The public reads were reprocessed in TCRdb via fastp at Q25 and MiXCR, keeping in-frame beta chains. Merged by CDR3 protein, the rows form single entries marked with the most common genes and DNA. TCRdb assigned the V and J calls; the authors' analysis was not used. The sample table shows about 2 million distinct CDR3 sequences, and roughly 52% are seen once. The ten largest clonotypes hold approximately 2% of the sample.

From cysteine to phenylalanine, the CDR3 is 14 amino acids long. Only the CDR3 portion is preserved as DNA: 42 bases, with reading frame beginning at the first base. V drops 3 bases and J drops 0 bases, leaving 8 bases in between. As encoded in the germline V gene, CDR1 is LGHNA while CDR2 is YSLEER. The donors were under 40 Caucasian individuals from Russia, aged 6 to 90 years, who were systemically healthy. Each donor gave ten milliliters of peripheral blood, collected into EDTA-treated Vacutainer tubes. Ficoll-Paque density-gradient centrifugation was used to isolate PBMCs, with at least 7 million per sample. Trizol reagent was used to extract total RNA from PBMCs, with at least 5.5 micrograms per sample. For every donor, flow cytometry on a PBMC aliquot measured the percentage of naive CD45RAhigh/CD27high T cells.

The sequence came from a woman aged 40 to 55 in good health. The receptor chain draws on TRBV4-3 and TRBJ2-5; too little of a D gene remains to name it. The sequenced sample consisted of blood. The nucleotides read TGCGCCAGCAGCCAGCGCGGCAACCAAGAGACCCAGTACTTC. It translates as CASSQRGNQETQYF.